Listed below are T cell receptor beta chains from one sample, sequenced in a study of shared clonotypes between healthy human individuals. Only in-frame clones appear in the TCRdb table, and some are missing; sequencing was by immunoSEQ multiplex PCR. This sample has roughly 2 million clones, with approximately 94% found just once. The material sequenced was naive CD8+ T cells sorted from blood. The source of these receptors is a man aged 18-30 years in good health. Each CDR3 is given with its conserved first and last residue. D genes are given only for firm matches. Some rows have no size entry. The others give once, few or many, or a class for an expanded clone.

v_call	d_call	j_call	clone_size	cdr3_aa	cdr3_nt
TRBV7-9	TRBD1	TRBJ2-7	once	CASSLPGQGIAEQYF	TGTGCCAGCAGCTTACCGGGACAGGGCATTGCCGAGCAGTACTTC
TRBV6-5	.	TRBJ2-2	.	CASSYSEGGGPGELFF	TGTGCCAGCAGTTACTCGGAGGGGGGCGGTCCCGGGGAGCTGTTTTTT
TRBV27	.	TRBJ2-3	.	CASNPLPRASEGTDTQYF	TGTGCCAGCAATCCATTGCCCAGGGCTAGCGAGGGCACAGATACGCAGTATTTT
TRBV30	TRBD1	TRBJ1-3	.	CAWTLGGDRVYSSGNTIYF	TGTGCCTGGACCCTGGGGGGAGACAGGGTCTATTCCTCTGGAAACACCATATATTTT
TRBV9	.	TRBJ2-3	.	CASSVSGVTDTQYF	TGTGCCAGCAGCGTTTCGGGGGTGACAGATACGCAGTATTTT
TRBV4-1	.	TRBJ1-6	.	CASSEQGAPDNSPLHF	TGCGCCAGCAGCGAGCAGGGTGCCCCCGATAATTCACCCCTCCACTTT
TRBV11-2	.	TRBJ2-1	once	CASSLSNEQFF	TGTGCCAGCAGCTTAAGCAATGAGCAGTTCTTC
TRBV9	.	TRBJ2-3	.	CASSVDVTGSGNTDTQYF	TGTGCCAGCAGCGTAGATGTAACAGGGAGCGGAAACACAGATACGCAGTATTTT
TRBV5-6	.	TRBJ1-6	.	CASSGGGIYNSPLHF	TGTGCCAGCAGCGGCGGGGGGATCTATAATTCACCCCTCCACTTT
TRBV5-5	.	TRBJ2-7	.	CASSLGKLYEQYF	TGTGCCAGCAGCTTGGGGAAGCTCTACGAGCAGTACTTC